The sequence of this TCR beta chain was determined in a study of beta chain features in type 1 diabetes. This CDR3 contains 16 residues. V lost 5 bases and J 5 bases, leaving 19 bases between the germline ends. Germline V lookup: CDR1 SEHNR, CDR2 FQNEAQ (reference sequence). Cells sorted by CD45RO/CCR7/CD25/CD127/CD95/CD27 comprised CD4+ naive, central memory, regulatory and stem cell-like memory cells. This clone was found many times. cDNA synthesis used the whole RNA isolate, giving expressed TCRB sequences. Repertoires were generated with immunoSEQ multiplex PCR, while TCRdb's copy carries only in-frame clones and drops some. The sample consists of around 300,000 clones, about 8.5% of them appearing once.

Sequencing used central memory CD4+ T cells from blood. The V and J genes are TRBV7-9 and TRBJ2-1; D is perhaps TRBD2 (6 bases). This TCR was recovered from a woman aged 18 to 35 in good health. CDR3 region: CASSDRTGGLDNEQFF. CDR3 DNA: TGTGCCAGCAGCGACCGCACCGGAGGGCTTGACAATGAGCAGTTCTTC.